This paragraph reports one T cell receptor (beta chain). The sample is drawn from a study of blood T cell repertoires in COVID-19. Seattle's cohort entered during active infection and was followed longitudinally. Repertoires were generated with immunoSEQ multiplex PCR, while TCRdb's copy carries only in-frame clones and drops some. Seen here are approximately 350,000 clones, 80% to 90% observed once, and the top ten hold around 3%. Sequenced material: peripheral blood. This receptor was identified in a woman under 40 with COVID-19, enrolled during active disease.

CDR3 sequence: CASSQGGTSRSNYGYTF. The CDR3 nucleotides read TGTGCCAGCAGCCAAGGAGGCACTTCGCGATCAAACTATGGCTACACCTTC. This rearrangement joins TRBV3-1 (or the pseudogene TRBV3-2) to TRBJ1-2; D not certain. Trimming pared 1 base from V and 2 bases from J, leaving 17 bases between. The germline CDR1 and CDR2 sequences are LGHDT and YNNKEL (reference sequence). CDR3 length: 17 amino acids.